This T cell receptor beta chain was found in a study of identifying expanded T cells in peripheral blood (dated by TCRdb to between 2018 and 2021). Broadly, across the study: Technical replicates were generated by sequencing separate aliquots of the same genomic DNA pool, and four replicates were compared pairwise. Beyond this particular receptor, the publication reports: Across all healthy-donor time intervals, the beta-binomial model significantly cut both the number of clones called differentially abundant and the false-positive rate. In all healthy donors, the variance in clone template counts between samples taken two weeks apart rose significantly as total template count increased. Between technical replicates the binomial model flagged roughly 1.2 differentially abundant clones, whereas over around 2 weeks the binomial model flagged about 15 and over approximately four weeks about 19. The authors expected biological variance in healthy repertoires might increase further over much longer intervals such as months to years.

The germline V gene supplies CDR1 SGHTA and CDR2 FQGNSA. V sheds 1 base and J sheds 4 bases, leaving 6 bases between their ends. The CDR3 has 13 amino acids, counting the end cysteine and phenylalanine. The retained sequence is limited to the CDR3, 39 bases, with the frame set at the first base. TCRbeta CDR3 regions were profiled by bias-controlled multiplex PCR amplification of genomic DNA with the immunoSEQ Assay. In the source study's methods: The absolute abundance of each unique TCRbeta CDR3 region was quantified after sequences were collapsed and filtered. Differential abundance was tested with a binomial (Fisher-equivalent) model and with a beta-binomial model adding time-dependent variance fitted from healthy donors. Any clone with fewer than 5 combined templates was excluded, and a clone was called differentially abundant if its Benjamini-Hochberg FDR was below 0.01. In the beta-binomial model, variance was expressed as a function of the total template count across the two samples, in the form v = (b*log(k)+a)^2. TCRdb obtained this table from immuneACCESS and retained in-frame rearrangements with V and J assigned. These tables miss some clones; where compared with another copy, unresolved V genes account for less than half of the shortfall, and the remainder is unexplained. The D gene and trimming were derived from the DNA, and the V and J assignments and clone size from that table. This sample comprises 70,000 or so clones, 85% to 90% of them detected only once. The top ten hold about 3.3% of the sample.

As concerns this clone: Its antigen specificity is not known. Base qualities are not provided; no much larger clone lies one nucleotide away.

No immune events such as infections were documented for the healthy donors during the collection period. Time-dependent variance in a beta-binomial model of T-cell clone differential abundance was calibrated using healthy-donor blood repertoires as a training cohort. The training cohort was composed of approximately ten healthy donors, 3 female and 7 male. Donor ages ranged from about 29 to 65 years, with an average of 43 years. Whole blood was collected from each healthy donor at three time points spaced around two weeks apart and obtained from a commercial supplier. For immunosequencing, genomic DNA was extracted from unsorted whole blood.

This sequence uses TRBV7-2 and TRBJ2-3; the D gene assignment is ambiguous. The sample consisted of blood. This receptor was identified in a person aged 18 to 70 in good health. CDR3 region: CASSLGGPDTQYF. The sequence in DNA is TGTGCCAGCAGCTTAGGGGGTCCAGATACGCAGTATTTT. The full variable domain, with segments outside the CDR3 supplied by the reference TRBV7-2 and TRBJ2-3 proteins, appears as GAGVSQSPSNKVTEKGKDVELRCDPISGHTALYWYRQSLGQGLEFLIYFQGNSAPDKSGLPSDRFSAERTGGSVSTLTIQRTQQEDSAVYLCASSLGGPDTQYFGPGTRLTVL.